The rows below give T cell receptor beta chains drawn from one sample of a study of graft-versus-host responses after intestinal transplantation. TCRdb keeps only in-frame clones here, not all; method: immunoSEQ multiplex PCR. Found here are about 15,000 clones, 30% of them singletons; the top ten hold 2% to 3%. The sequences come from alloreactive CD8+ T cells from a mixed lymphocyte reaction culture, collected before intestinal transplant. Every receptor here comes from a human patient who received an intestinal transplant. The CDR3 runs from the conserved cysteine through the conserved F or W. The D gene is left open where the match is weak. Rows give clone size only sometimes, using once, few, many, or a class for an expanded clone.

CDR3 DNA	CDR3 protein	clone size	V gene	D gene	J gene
TGTGCCAGTAGTATGGGGACGGGGGGACGTACAGATACGCAGTATTTT	CASSMGTGGRTDTQYF	NA	TRBV19	TRBD2	TRBJ2-3
TGTGCCAGCAGTTTAAGGGGCAGCGGGATCACCTACGAGCAGTACTTC	CASSLRGSGITYEQYF	NA	TRBV27	TRBD2	TRBJ2-7
TGTGCCAGCAGCAAAGCGGAGGGAGCTCCCTCTAACTATGGCTACACCTTC	CASSKAEGAPSNYGYTF	NA	TRBV21-1	NA	TRBJ1-2
TGCGCCAGCAGCTTCCGGGGGGGCTACAATGAGCAGTTCTTC	CASSFRGGYNEQFF	NA	TRBV5-1	TRBD2	TRBJ2-1
TGTGCCAGCAGCTTAGGGGGGGACCCTTTCTACGAGCAGTACTTC	CASSLGGDPFYEQYF	NA	TRBV13	NA	TRBJ2-7
TGCGCCAGCAGTGACAGGGAGCGCTTTTTGAACACTGAAGCTTTCTTT	CASSDRERFLNTEAFF	few	TRBV10-2	NA	TRBJ1-1
TGTGCCAGCAGTGCGACTACGAACTACAATGAGCAGTTCTTC	CASSATTNYNEQFF	NA	TRBV28	NA	TRBJ2-1
TGTGCCAGTAGTATGGGGGGTGCGGGCTACGAGCAGTACTTC	CASSMGGAGYEQYF	NA	TRBV19	NA	TRBJ2-7
TGCGCCAGCAGCCAAGTTTACAGAAACAATGAGCAGTTCTTC	CASSQVYRNNEQFF	NA	TRBV4-1	NA	TRBJ2-1
TGTGCCAGCAGCCAAGAGTCGCTTAAGGGTGATACGCAGTATTTT	CASSQESLKGDTQYF	NA	TRBV4-2	NA	TRBJ2-3
TGTGCCAGCAGCTTAGGGGTTCCTAATGAAAAACTGTTTTTT	CASSLGVPNEKLFF	NA	TRBV7-9	NA	TRBJ1-4
TGTGCCAGCAGTTACGCGGGGACCGGGGAGCTGTTTTTT	CASSYAGTGELFF	few	TRBV6-5	NA	TRBJ2-2
TGCGCCAGCAGCTTGGTTCTCGGGACCTACAATGAGCAGTTCTTC	CASSLVLGTYNEQFF	NA	TRBV5-1	NA	TRBJ2-1
TGCGCCAGCAGCCAAGGTGTGGGTTTCGAGCAGTACTTC	CASSQGVGFEQYF	NA	TRBV4-1	NA	TRBJ2-7
TGTGCCAGCAGCCCCGCCGCAGGATACAATGAGCAGTTCTTC	CASSPAAGYNEQFF	few	TRBV7-9	NA	TRBJ2-1
TGTGCCAGCAGCCCATATAGCAATCAGCCCCAGCATTTT	CASSPYSNQPQHF	NA	TRBV6-9	NA	TRBJ1-5
TGTGCCAGCAGCTTAGTTACTAGCGGCTACAATGAGCAGTTCTTC	CASSLVTSGYNEQFF	medium-sized	TRBV7-8	TRBD2	TRBJ2-1
TGTGCCAGCCTGGGACTAGGGGGCTCCTACGAGCAGTACTTC	CASLGLGGSYEQYF	few	TRBV2	TRBD2	TRBJ2-7
TGTGCCAGCAGTCCGGGAACAGGGGGAGATACGCAGTATTTT	CASSPGTGGDTQYF	medium-sized	TRBV5-6	TRBD1	TRBJ2-3
TGCGCCATCGGGGGTTTTTTGCGAGGCTACACCTTC	CAIGGFLRGYTF	NA	TRBV10-3	NA	TRBJ1-2
TGTGCCAGCAGCGTAGCTCCCCTTCGAGCCCCGAACACCGGGGAGCTGTTTTTT	CASSVAPLRAPNTGELFF	medium-sized	TRBV9	NA	TRBJ2-2
TGTGCCAGTAGACGGGACAGGGATCGAGAAGAGACCCAGTACTTC	CASRRDRDREETQYF	medium-sized	TRBV19	TRBD1	TRBJ2-5
TGTGCCAGCAGTGAGACGGGGTTAGGCAATCAGCCCCAGCATTTT	CASSETGLGNQPQHF	medium-sized	TRBV27	NA	TRBJ1-5
TGTGCCAGCAGCAATGATTTGGCAGGTGGAGACAATCAGCCCCAGCATTTT	CASSNDLAGGDNQPQHF	NA	TRBV21-1	NA	TRBJ1-5
TGTGCCAGCAGTTACTACGGACAGGGGTATGGCTACACCTTC	CASSYYGQGYGYTF	many	TRBV6-9	TRBD1	TRBJ1-2
TGTGCCAGCGGCCAATCTACCTGGGGCTACACCTTC	CASGQSTWGYTF	few	TRBV7-2	NA	TRBJ1-2
TGTGCCACCAGCAGAGGTTACAGATTCTACGAGCAGTACTTC	CATSRGYRFYEQYF	NA	TRBV15	NA	TRBJ2-7
TGCGCCAGCAGCTTGGGCAGATCCGTAGATACGCAGTATTTT	CASSLGRSVDTQYF	NA	TRBV5-1	NA	TRBJ2-3
TGTGCCAGAAGCTTCCCGGGACGGGGTAATGAAAAACTGTTTTTT	CARSFPGRGNEKLFF	few	TRBV5-3	NA	TRBJ1-4
TGCGCCAGCAGCCAAGGGCTAGCGGGGGGGCCTTACAATGAGCAGTTCTTC	CASSQGLAGGPYNEQFF	few	TRBV4-1	TRBD2	TRBJ2-1
TGTGCCAGCAGCAAAGAACAGGGCCACTATGGCTACACCTTC	CASSKEQGHYGYTF	medium-sized	TRBV9	NA	TRBJ1-2
TGTGCCAGCAGGCCGGGGACTAGCGGGAGCATTCAGTACTTC	CASRPGTSGSIQYF	NA	TRBV28	TRBD2	TRBJ2-4
TGTGCCAGCCGGGGGACTAGCGGGGAAGCAGATACGCAGTATTTT	CASRGTSGEADTQYF	few	TRBV21-1	NA	TRBJ2-3
TGTGCCAGCAGCTTGGAGGTGCGGAGTAGCTCCTACAATGAGCAGTTCTTC	CASSLEVRSSSYNEQFF	NA	TRBV5-4	NA	TRBJ2-1
TGTGCCAGCAGTGAAGCGCCTAGTCTCTGGCCGCCTCATAACTTC	CASSEAPSLWPPHNF	medium-sized	TRBV6-1	NA	TRBJ2-7
TGTGCCAGCAGCTTGGTTGGGGGTTCACCCCTCCACTTT	CASSLVGGSPLHF	NA	TRBV5-6	NA	TRBJ1-6
TGTGCCAGCAGCTTAGATCTCGCCGCGTACTTC	CASSLDLAAYF	NA	TRBV11-2	NA	TRBJ2-7
TGCGCCAGCAGCCAAGGCAGGGGGAACACTGAAGCTTTCTTT	CASSQGRGNTEAFF	few	TRBV4-1	NA	TRBJ1-1
TGTGCCAGCAGTTACTCGGGGGGGAACTATGGCTACACCTTC	CASSYSGGNYGYTF	NA	TRBV6-6	NA	TRBJ1-2
TGTGCCAGCAGCTCGACAGGGATGGAAGAGACCCAGTACTTC	CASSSTGMEETQYF	medium-sized	TRBV11-2	TRBD1	TRBJ2-5
TGTGCCAGCAGCCAAGAGACGGGCGGGAGGGCCTACGAGCAGTACTTC	CASSQETGGRAYEQYF	few	TRBV4-1	TRBD2	TRBJ2-7
TGTGCCAGCAGTTGGGACAGCGACTACTATGGCTACACCTTC	CASSWDSDYYGYTF	NA	TRBV6-5	TRBD1	TRBJ1-2
TGTGCCAGCAGATATCAGGGATCCGGGGAGCTGTTTTTT	CASRYQGSGELFF	few	TRBV6-5	NA	TRBJ2-2